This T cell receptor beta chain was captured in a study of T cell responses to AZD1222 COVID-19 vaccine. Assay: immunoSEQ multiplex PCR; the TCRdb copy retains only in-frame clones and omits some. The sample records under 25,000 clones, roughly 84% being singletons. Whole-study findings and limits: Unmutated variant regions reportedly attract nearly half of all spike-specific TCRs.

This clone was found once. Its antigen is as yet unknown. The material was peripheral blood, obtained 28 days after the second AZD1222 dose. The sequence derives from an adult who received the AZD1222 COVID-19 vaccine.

CDR3 sequence reads: CASSQDIFRPSGPSYEQYF. For the CDR3, the DNA is TGTGCCAGCAGCCAAGATATTTTTCGGCCGTCGGGGCCCTCCTACGAGCAGTACTTC. The rearrangement joins TRBV4-2 to TRBJ2-7; D may correspond to TRBD1 or TRBD2 (5 bases each). Trimming stripped 0 bases from V and 0 bases from J, with 21 bases between. The CDR3 runs 19 residues. Germline V gene data show CDR1 as LGHNA and CDR2 as YNFKEQ.